Shown below are 17 T cell receptor beta chains from a single sample sequenced in a study of blood T cell repertoires in COVID-19. Using immunoSEQ multiplex PCR, the repertoire was profiled, and TCRdb retains in-frame clones only, with some absent. The data hold roughly 69,000 clones, with about 70% observed a single time. The sequencing sample was made of peripheral blood. All receptors come from a human donor in a cohort sampled during active COVID-19.

The J gene is TRBJ2-5, the V gene TRBV19, with 11 positions matching TRBD1. CDR3 length: 16 amino acids. Losses at the gene ends were 6 bases for V and 6 bases for J; bases not matched to a gene: 12. CDR1 is LNHDA and CDR2 is SQIVND in the germline V gene (reference sequence). CDR3 residues: CASSPSPGQGVKTQYF. The CDR3 DNA follows: TGTGCCAGTAGCCCCAGCCCGGGACAGGGGGTGAAGACCCAGTACTTC.

The J gene is TRBJ2-7, the V gene TRBV5-1, with 13 bases matching TRBD2. V shed 2 bases, J shed 6 bases, and the junction held 8 bases outside the gene matches. Per germline, CDR1 SGHRS and CDR2 YFSETQ. CDR3 length: 16 residues. The DNA for the CDR3 is TGCGCCAGCAGCTTAAAGACGGGACTAGCGGGGTTCGAGCAGTACTTC. Protein: CASSLKTGLAGFEQYF. The entire variable domain, with the rest obtained from reference TRBV5-1 and TRBJ2-7, is as follows: KAGVTQTPRYLIKTRGQQVTLSCSPISGHRSVSWYQQTPGQGLQFLFEYFSETQRNKGNFPGRFSGRQFSNSRSEMNVSTLELGDSALYLCASSLKTGLAGFEQYFGPGTRLTVT.

This chain links TRBV13 with TRBJ2-7; 10 positions match TRBD2. The CDR3 covers 15 residues. The junction had 4 bases not matched to a gene; V was cut back by 2 bases and J by 3 bases. Germline lookup yields CDR1 PRHDT and CDR2 FYEKMQ (reference sequence). The CDR3 is CASSLRLAGVYEQYF. The CDR3 nucleotides read TGTGCCAGCAGCTTAAGGCTAGCGGGGGTCTACGAGCAGTACTTC.

This clone has just a few counts. The rearrangement links TRBV6-1 to TRBJ2-7; 8 positions match TRBD2. The CDR3 contains 15 residues. V was pared by 2 bases and J by 1 base, with 4 bases of the junction left unmatched. Germline loops: CDR1 MNHNS, CDR2 SASEGT. CDR3 residues: CASSERLAGSYEQYF. The CDR3 DNA reads as TGTGCCAGCAGTGAAAGGTTAGCGGGGTCCTACGAGCAGTACTTC.

V usage is TRBV6-6 and J usage is TRBJ1-5; 7 nucleotides line up with TRBD1. This CDR3 contains 12 residues. Germline V gives CDR1 MNHNY, CDR2 SVGAGI (reference sequence). V shed 5 bases and J 11 bases; nucleotides not matched to a gene: 6. This CDR3 is CASSTTGRAQHF. As DNA, the CDR3 is TGTGCCAGCAGTACGACAGGGCGGGCCCAGCATTTT.

The V and J genes are TRBV12-3 or TRBV12-4 and TRBJ1-1; no clear D gene. The ends were cut back, 2 bases at V and 5 bases at J, with 6 bases in the middle. CDR3 size: 12 residues. CDR3 amino acids: CASSLRRTEAFF. DNA of the CDR3: TGTGCCAGCAGTTTAAGGAGGACTGAAGCTTTCTTT.

The V call is TRBV7-8, the J call TRBJ1-5; D is ambiguous. V was clipped by 5 bases and J by 7 bases, with 15 bases between them. This CDR3 comprises 14 residues. Germline V gives CDR1 SGHVS, CDR2 FQNEAQ. CDR3 amino acids: CASSQYGDNQPQHF. The DNA for the CDR3 is TGTGCCAGCAGCCAGTACGGCGACAACCAGCCCCAGCATTTT. Using reference TRBV7-8 and TRBJ1-5 for the parts outside the CDR3, the full variable domain is GAGVSQSPRYKVAKRGQDVALRCDPISGHVSLFWYQQALGQGPEFLTYFQNEAQLDKSGLPSDRFFAERPEGSVSTLKIQRTQQEDSAVYLCASSQYGDNQPQHFGDGTRLSIL.

The chain couples TRBV30 to TRBJ2-2; tentative D call: TRBD1 (5 bases). Germline lookup yields CDR1 GTSNPN and CDR2 SVGIG (reference sequence). This CDR3 region has 13 residues. The V gene lost 4 bases and the J gene lost 0 bases, with 6 bases spanning the gap. CDR3 sequence: CAWKTANTGELFF. The DNA for the CDR3 is TGTGCCTGGAAGACAGCGAACACCGGGGAGCTGTTTTTT.

The rearrangement joins TRBV7-8 to TRBJ1-5; perhaps TRBD1 as D (6 bases). Looked up from germline, CDR1 is SGHVS and CDR2 is FQNEAQ. The V gene lost 1 base and the J gene lost 7 bases, with 14 bases spanning the gap. This CDR3 has 15 amino acids. The CDR3 coding sequence is TGTGCCAGCAGCTTAGGGGGCAGGCAGGGGCAGCCCCAGCATTTT. This encodes CASSLGGRQGQPQHF.

This sequence joins TRBV18 and TRBJ1-1; TRBD1 matches at 8 bases. Germline V CDR1 and CDR2: KGHSH, LQKENI. V lost 8 bases and J lost 1; bases outside the gene matches: 6. The CDR3 length is 14 residues. The CDR3 here is CASRAGGPNTEAFF. The DNA of the CDR3 is TGTGCCAGCCGAGCAGGGGGCCCGAACACTGAAGCTTTCTTT.

The CDR3 nucleotides are TGTGCCAGCAGCTTAGGGGCCCAAGAGACCCAGTACTTC. Encoded protein: CASSLGAQETQYF. The chain has TRBV7-3 and TRBJ2-5, with D perhaps matching TRBD1 (5 bases). V was trimmed by 2 bases and J by 1 base, leaving 5 bases between them. This CDR3 contains 13 residues. In germline, CDR1 is SGHTA, CDR2 FQGTGA.

The genes are TRBV5-1 and TRBJ1-1; 7 positions agree with TRBD1. This CDR3 is built from 14 residues. Germline CDR1 reads SGHRS; CDR2 reads YFSETQ. V shed 5 bases and J 1 base; nucleotides not matched to a gene: 5. In nucleotides, the CDR3 is TGCGCCAGCAGACAACAGGGGCGGAACACTGAAGCTTTCTTT. Protein sequence: CASRQQGRNTEAFF.

The chain joins TRBV2 to TRBJ2-3, with D unresolved. The CDR3 extends over 13 amino acids. Trimming left V 7 bases short and J 5 bases short, with 13 bases between. CDR1 and CDR2 (germline): SNHLY, FYNNEI. The CDR3 spells CASTVWALDTQYF. Written as DNA, the CDR3 is TGTGCCAGCACCGTATGGGCGTTAGATACGCAGTATTTT. Using reference TRBV2 and TRBJ2-3 for the parts outside the CDR3, the full variable domain is EPEVTQTPSHQVTQMGQEVILRCVPISNHLYFYWYRQILGQKVEFLVSFYNNEISEKSEIFDDQFSVERPDGSNFTLKIRSTKLEDSAMYFCASTVWALDTQYFGPGTRLTVL.

The V gene is TRBV4-1, the J gene TRBJ2-7, with a tentative D call TRBD1 (6 bases). There are 13 residues in the CDR3. Trimming took 3 bases from V and 4 from J, leaving 10 bases between them. CDR1 and CDR2 (germline): MGHRA, YSYEKL. CDR3 loop: CASSHEQGYEQYF. CDR3 sequence (DNA): TGCGCCAGCAGCCACGAACAGGGTTACGAGCAGTACTTC.

The rearrangement joins TRBV19 to TRBJ2-1; D perhaps matches TRBD1 (6 bases). Germline CDR1 and CDR2: LNHDA and SQIVND (reference sequence). The V and J ends lost 4 bases and 7 bases respectively, with 11 bases between them. The CDR3 extends over 13 amino acids. The CDR3 loop is CASSSGQLNEQFF. Here the CDR3 DNA reads TGTGCCAGTAGTAGCGGACAGCTGAATGAGCAGTTCTTC.

This clone was observed a handful of times. The chain recombines TRBV6-5 with TRBJ1-1; 8 bases map to TRBD1. With 0 bases clipped from V and 2 bases from J, the junction kept 5 bases outside the gene matches. Germline CDR1 MNHEY, CDR2 SVGAGI. CDR3 length equals 16 residues. The CDR3 DNA sequence: TGTGCCAGCAGTTACTCCCGGACAGGGCAAAACACTGAAGCTTTCTTT. It yields the protein CASSYSRTGQNTEAFF.

The J gene is TRBJ2-5, the V gene TRBV18; TRBD1 is a possible D gene (5 bases). V lost 3 bases and J 5 bases, leaving 13 bases between the germline ends. Germline-derived CDR1 and CDR2 are KGHSH and LQKENI. The CDR3 runs to 14 residues. The CDR3 DNA sequence: TGTGCCAGCTCACCTGCCAGGGCAGGGGAGACCCAGTACTTC. Protein: CASSPARAGETQYF. The full variable domain, with the rest looked up from reference TRBV18 and TRBJ2-5, is NAGVMQNPRHLVRRRGQEARLRCSPMKGHSHVYWYRQLPEEGLKFMVYLQKENIIDESGMPKERFSAEFPKEGPSILRIQQVVRGDSAAYFCASSPARAGETQYFGPGTRLLVL.